This entry features one T cell receptor beta chain sequence. The antigen remains undetermined. These data are taken from a study of post-analysis software for immune sequencing data. Whole-study results and caveats: Four to six TRBV segments (TRBV5-6, TRBV5-1 and TRBV20-1 among them) occurred more frequently in patients than in controls. Controls significantly exceeded multiple sclerosis patients in normalized Chao1 diversity.

Trimming cost V 7 bases and J 9 bases, with 16 bases left between them. The CDR3 length is 13 residues. Germline assignment: CDR1 MNHNS and CDR2 SASEGT. cDNA libraries for TCR beta contained unique molecular identifiers. TCRdb re-derived calls from the PCR reads in MiXCR, one entry per CDR3 protein. Here the sample spans some 500,000 distinct CDR3 sequences, approximately 46% being singletons. Sequencing input: blood. The gene calls are TRBV6-1 and TRBJ1-5; a weak D match, TRBD1 (6 bases). The TCR comes from a girl under 18 with multiple sclerosis. Here the CDR3 reads CASMEGQLRPQHF. The CDR3 DNA sequence: TGTGCCAGCATGGAGGGACAATTACGGCCCCAGCATTTT.